These 20 T cell receptor beta chains were all obtained from the same sample, sequenced in a study of identical twins. TCRdb re-called the 5' RACE reads through MiXCR, storing one row per CDR3 protein. In the table there are around 230,000 distinct CDR3 sequences, roughly 7.1% of which are singletons. These data also featured in a second study, about T cells expressing NK-cell markers.

The sample consisted of CD8+ T cells sorted from blood. The receptors were gathered from a woman between 18 and 30 years old in good health.

Comments on this clonotype: Compared with germline, one end of the junction differs, possibly owing to a read error. The rearrangement uses TRBV6-1 and TRBJ2-6; 9 bases line up with TRBD2. Germline loops: CDR1 MNHNS, CDR2 SASEGT. There are 18 residues in the CDR3. CDR3 in DNA: TGTGCCATCAGTGAAGCTAGCGGGATGGGTTCTGGGGCCAACGTCCTGACTTTC. This translates into CAISEASGMGSGANVLTF.

Only a few counts were recorded for this clonotype. This sequence joins TRBV5-1 and TRBJ2-3; no firm D call. Germline V gene data show CDR1 as SGHRS and CDR2 as YFSETQ. The CDR3 sequence is 18 residues long. Trimming shortened V by 1 base and J by 5 bases, and 23 bases separated the two germline ends. The CDR3 protein is CASSLYVFWNKAKDTQYF. The DNA for the CDR3 is TGCGCCAGCAGCTTGTATGTTTTTTGGAATAAGGCGAAAGATACGCAGTATTTT.

This clonotype was counted a few times. V and J are TRBV19 and TRBJ2-5; possibly TRBD2 for D (6 bases). Germline CDR1 reads LNHDA; CDR2 reads SQIVND (reference sequence). V was clipped by 4 bases and J by 1 base, with 10 bases between them. The CDR3 is 14 residues long. CDR3: CASSTGGFQETQYF. The CDR3 DNA reads TGTGCCAGTAGTACCGGGGGTTTCCAAGAGACCCAGTACTTC.

The V and J genes are TRBV7-6 and TRBJ2-7; D is unresolved. CDR3 length equals 15 residues. Trimming left V 4 bases short and J 6 bases short, with 19 bases between. Germline CDR1 and CDR2: SGHVS and FNYEAQ. The CDR3 reads CASSSLDWGRAEQYF. The CDR3 nucleotides read TGTGCCAGCAGCTCTCTAGACTGGGGTCGGGCCGAGCAGTACTTC.

This clonotype was seen a few times. The chain recombines TRBV7-6 with TRBJ2-5; weak D call: TRBD2 (5 bases). The CDR3 is 14 residues long. V was trimmed by 5 bases and J by 5 bases, leaving 15 bases between them. CDR1 is SGHVS, CDR2 FNYEAQ, per germline. The CDR3 loop is CASSVNGVAETQYF. The CDR3 coding sequence is TGTGCCAGCAGCGTGAACGGGGTCGCCGAGACCCAGTACTTC.

This clonotype was observed at least ten times. This chain uses TRBV12-3 or TRBV12-4 with TRBJ1-6; 8 bases map to TRBD1. CDR3 length: 16 amino acids. J was trimmed by 8 bases and V by 4 bases; bases with no gene match: 10. The CDR3 DNA reads TGTGCCAGCAGTTCCTACCAGGGGGCTTTGGATTCACCCCTCCACTTT. Translation gives CASSSYQGALDSPLHF.

In its sample, this clonotype was seen many times. One end of the junction is discordant with germline, which a read error may explain. This chain joins TRBV7-2 and TRBJ2-7, with D unclear. CDR3 size: 11 residues. In germline, CDR1 is SGHTA, CDR2 FQGNSA. CDR3 in DNA: TGTGCCAGCAGCTTATCCTTCGAGCAGTACTTC. Translated, it gives CASSLSFEQYF. The full variable domain, rest sourced from reference TRBV7-2 and TRBJ2-7, is GAGVSQSPSNKVTEKGKDVELRCDPISGHTALYWYRQSLGQGLEFLIYFQGNSAPDKSGLPSDRFSAERTGGSVSTLTIQRTQQEDSAVYLCASSLSFEQYFGPGTRLTVT.

This clonotype occurred a few times. The chain recombines TRBV6-2 or TRBV6-3 with TRBJ2-3; 13 bases fit TRBD2. The ends lost 0 bases at V and 4 bases at J; junction bases unmatched: 7. This CDR3 has 18 residues. Germline assignment: CDR1 MNHEY and CDR2 SVGEGT. The CDR3 region is CASSYSWTSGSVADTQYF. The CDR3 bases are TGTGCCAGCAGTTACTCCTGGACTAGCGGGAGTGTGGCAGATACGCAGTATTTT.

The V gene is TRBV6-5, the J gene TRBJ1-5; D unclear. This CDR3 contains 14 residues. V gave up 2 bases and J gave up 3 bases, with 8 bases separating them. CDR1 MNHEY and CDR2 SVGAGI come from the germline V gene. The DNA of the CDR3 is TGTGCCAGCAGTTACCCGGACCCCAATCAGCCCCAGCATTTT. It codes for CASSYPDPNQPQHF.

This clonotype has a handful of counts. The chain carries TRBV2 and TRBJ2-3; 16 positions match TRBD2. CDR1 SNHLY and CDR2 FYNNEI come from the germline V gene. J lost 3 bases, V lost 8 bases, and 8 bases had no gene match. This CDR3 region has 17 residues. In DNA form, the CDR3 reads TGTGCCAGCGCGGAGGGACTAGCGGGAGGGCCTACAGATACGCAGTATTTT. Its translation is CASAEGLAGGPTDTQYF.

The chain has TRBV30 and TRBJ1-5; no definite D call. CDR1 is GTSNPN and CDR2 is SVGIG in the germline V gene (reference sequence). The ends were cut back, 1 base at V and 4 bases at J, with 8 bases in the middle. The CDR3 runs 13 residues. CDR3 nucleotide sequence: TGTGCCTGGAGTGGGGCGTTTAATCAGCCCCAGCATTTT. Translated, it gives CAWSGAFNQPQHF.

The chain recombines TRBV7-2 with TRBJ1-2; perhaps TRBD1 as D (5 bases). The CDR3 loop spans 17 amino acids. Per the germline V gene, CDR1 is SGHTA and CDR2 is FQGNSA. The germline V and J ends were trimmed by 1 base and 0 bases, with 15 bases remaining between them. In DNA, the CDR3 is TGTGCCAGCAGCTTAGGAGGGGTATCCCTCTCTAACTATGGCTACACCTTC. Translated, it gives CASSLGGVSLSNYGYTF.

Only a few counts were recorded for this clonotype. This chain connects TRBV6-1 to TRBJ2-5; D unresolved. The germline V gene has CDR1 MNHNS and CDR2 SASEGT. This CDR3 contains 12 residues. With 7 bases removed from V and 2 bases from J, the gap between germline ends came to 8 bases. The CDR3 sequence: CASNPVQETQYF. In DNA, the CDR3 is TGTGCCAGCAATCCTGTTCAAGAGACCCAGTACTTC.

This clonotype occurred many times. The CDR3 DNA reads as TGTGCCAGCAGTTGGGACAGGGTGTTTGAGCAGTTCTTC. Translating gives CASSWDRVFEQFF. This chain joins TRBV2 and TRBJ2-1; TRBD1 agrees at 9 bases. Germline CDR1 SNHLY, CDR2 FYNNEI. The CDR3 loop spans 13 amino acids. Trimming at V came to 5 bases and at J to 9 bases, leaving 5 bases not matched to a gene.

The rearrangement joins TRBV9 to TRBJ2-3, with D perhaps TRBD2 (6 bases). The CDR3 has 15 residues. CDR1 SGDLS and CDR2 YYNGEE come from the germline V gene. Deletions cut 4 bases from V and 2 bases from J, with 14 bases between. The CDR3, as DNA: TGTGCCAGCAGCCTTTACGGGACTCTCACAGATACGCAGTATTTT. Amino acids: CASSLYGTLTDTQYF.

The V and J genes are TRBV9 and TRBJ2-3; TRBD2 matches 7 bases. After removal of 3 bases from V and 0 bases from J, the junction contained 7 bases not matched to a gene. The CDR3 runs 16 residues. Germline V gene sequence: CDR1 SGDLS, CDR2 YYNGEE. CDR3 residues: CASSGRGSGSTDTQYF. CDR3 in DNA: TGTGCCAGCAGCGGTCGCGGGAGCGGAAGCACAGATACGCAGTATTTT. Looking up the rest from reference TRBV9 and TRBJ2-3 gives the full variable domain: DSGVTQTPKHLITATGQRVTLRCSPRSGDLSVYWYQQSLDQGLQFLIQYYNGEERAKGNILERFSAQQFPDLHSELNLSSLELGDSALYFCASSGRGSGSTDTQYFGPGTRLTVL.

This clonotype has only a few counts. This CDR3 reads CASSSSGARTETQYF. DNA for the CDR3: TGTGCCAGCAGCTCTAGCGGGGCCCGTACAGAGACCCAGTACTTC. The genes are TRBV7-3 and TRBJ2-5, with 9 positions matching TRBD2. J was trimmed by 4 bases and V by 4 bases; bases with no gene match: 7. CDR3 size: 15 residues. Germline V lookup: CDR1 SGHTA, CDR2 FQGTGA. Based on the CDR3 plus reference TRBV7-3 and TRBJ2-5, the full variable domain is GAGVSQTPSNKVTEKGKYVELRCDPISGHTALYWYRQSLGQGPEFLIYFQGTGAADDSGLPNDRFFAVRPEGSVSTLKIQRTERGDSAVYLCASSSSGARTETQYFGPGTRLLVL.

This chain uses TRBV20-1 with TRBJ2-7; 13 bases are a match to TRBD2. V lost 5 bases to trimming and J lost 5 bases; unmatched junction nucleotides: 3. Per germline, CDR1 DFQATT and CDR2 SNEGSKA (reference sequence). This CDR3 has 13 amino acids. For the CDR3, the DNA is TGCAGTGCTTCCGGGACTAGCGGGAACGAGCAGTACTTC. It encodes CSASGTSGNEQYF.

The rearrangement joins TRBV3-1 to TRBJ2-7, with TRBD1 matching over 8 bases. This CDR3 is built from 15 residues. The junction had 6 bases not matched to a gene; V was cut back by 2 bases and J by 3 bases. The germline CDR1 and CDR2 sequences are LGHDT and YNNKEL (reference sequence). The CDR3 spells CASSQLGQAFYEQYF. The CDR3 bases are TGTGCCAGCAGCCAACTGGGACAGGCCTTCTACGAGCAGTACTTC.

The sample holds a few counts of this clonotype. The V and J genes are TRBV7-9 and TRBJ2-5; 8 positions match TRBD2. The CDR3 is 15 amino acids. Germline V gene data show CDR1 as SEHNR and CDR2 as FQNEAQ (reference sequence). J was trimmed by 3 bases and V by 5 bases; bases with no gene match: 8. Here the CDR3 reads CASSPPGTRKETQYF. CDR3 DNA sequence: TGTGCCAGCAGCCCGCCAGGGACTAGAAAAGAGACCCAGTACTTC.